This entry lists 29 T cell receptor beta chains sequenced from one sample in a study of blood T cell repertoires in COVID-19. The protocol was immunoSEQ multiplex PCR, while the TCRdb copy is restricted to in-frame clones and leaves out a portion. Among around 20,000 clones listed, about 90% were seen once. The sequencing sample was made of peripheral blood. The receptors shown here come from a human donor in a cohort sampled during active COVID-19.

The J gene is TRBJ2-1, the V gene TRBV7-9; 14 bases are a match to TRBD2. The CDR3 contains 15 residues. With V trimmed by 5 bases and J by 6 bases, 3 bases remained unmatched. Germline CDR1 reads SEHNR; CDR2 reads FQNEAQ (reference sequence). The CDR3 reads CASSLGTSGSNEQFF. The DNA for the CDR3 is TGTGCCAGCAGCCTCGGGACTAGCGGGAGCAATGAGCAGTTCTTC.

The chain links TRBV24-1 to TRBJ1-5, with D possibly being TRBD1 (5 bases). Trimming left V 3 bases short and J 9 bases short, with 17 bases between. CDR1 KGHDR and CDR2 SFDVKD come from the germline V gene. CDR3 length: 15 amino acids. This CDR3 is CATSDTSFREGPQHF. As DNA, the CDR3 is TGTGCCACCAGTGATACCTCGTTCAGGGAAGGGCCCCAGCATTTT.

V and J are TRBV2 and TRBJ1-2; the match to TRBD1 covers 9 bases. Germline CDR1 SNHLY, CDR2 FYNNEI. This CDR3 spans 14 amino acids. J was trimmed by 3 bases and V by 6 bases; bases with no gene match: 5. The CDR3 reads CASREGQGHYGYTF. Written as DNA, the CDR3 is TGTGCCAGCAGGGAGGGACAGGGACACTATGGCTACACCTTC.

This sequence joins TRBV7-2 and TRBJ2-7; 10 positions agree with TRBD2. Germline assignment: CDR1 SGHTA and CDR2 FQGNSA. The CDR3 is made up of 15 amino acids. V shed 5 bases, J shed 0 bases, and the junction held 4 bases outside the gene matches. The CDR3 DNA sequence: TGTGCCAGCAGCCCCACTAGCGGGACCTCCTACGAGCAGTACGTC. It is translated as CASSPTSGTSYEQYV.

V gene TRBV24-1 combines with J gene TRBJ2-3; 9 nucleotides match TRBD2. Germline V CDR1 and CDR2: KGHDR, SFDVKD. The CDR3 contains 14 residues. The trim removed 7 bases at V and 7 bases at J, leaving 8 bases unmatched. The CDR3 protein is CATSWTSAQHTQYF. The CDR3 nucleotides read TGTGCCACCAGCTGGACTAGCGCACAACATACGCAGTATTTT.

The chain recombines TRBV18 with TRBJ2-7; 9 nucleotides match TRBD2. The V gene's germline CDR1 is KGHSH and CDR2 LQKENI. V lost 4 bases and J lost 5; bases outside the gene matches: 3. This CDR3 is built from 13 residues. CDR3 sequence reads: CASSQGTSNEQYV. The CDR3 DNA is TGTGCCAGCTCACAGGGGACTAGCAACGAGCAGTACGTC.

The chain has TRBV27 and TRBJ2-5; D might be TRBD2 (5 bases). Trimming removed 3 bases at V and 5 bases at J, with 10 bases between. The germline CDR1 and CDR2 sequences are MNHEY and SMNVEV (reference sequence). The CDR3 length is 13 residues. DNA for the CDR3: TGTGCCAGCAGTTTGCGGCGGAGGGAGACCCAGTACTTC. This encodes CASSLRRRETQYF.

This chain uses TRBV3-1 (or the pseudogene TRBV3-2) with TRBJ1-6; no clear D gene. The germline V gene has CDR1 LGHDT and CDR2 YNNKEL (reference sequence). CDR3 size: 14 residues. V dropped 3 bases and J dropped 9 bases, with 12 bases sitting between them. For the CDR3, the DNA is TGTGCCAGCAGCCAGTCCCCAAGGAGTTCACCCCTCCACTTT. It encodes CASSQSPRSSPLHF.

The chain joins TRBV4-3 to TRBJ1-2; D unclear. The CDR3 consists of 14 residues. Looked up from germline, CDR1 is LGHNA and CDR2 is YSLEER. V lost 2 bases to trimming and J lost 4 bases, with 11 bases between them. CDR3 amino acids: CASSQSRSAYGYTF. CDR3 DNA: TGCGCCAGCAGCCAATCCAGGTCAGCCTATGGCTACACCTTC.

The J gene is TRBJ2-3, the V gene TRBV13; D perhaps matches TRBD2 (7 bases). Trimming cost V 4 bases and J 2 bases, with 16 bases left between them. The germline CDR1 and CDR2 sequences are PRHDT and FYEKMQ (reference sequence). This CDR3 is 16 amino acids long. CDR3 loop: CASSSGGGDPTDTQYF. The DNA of the CDR3 is TGTGCCAGCAGCTCTGGCGGGGGCGACCCCACAGATACGCAGTATTTT. Complete variable domain (other parts from reference TRBV13 and TRBJ2-3): AAGVIQSPRHLIKEKRETATLKCYPIPRHDTVYWYQQGPGQDPQFLISFYEKMQSDKGSIPDRFSAQQFSDYHSELNMSSLELGDSALYFCASSSGGGDPTDTQYFGPGTRLTVL.

The chain has TRBV6-2 or TRBV6-3 and TRBJ1-2; 7 bases agree with TRBD1. From germline, CDR1 is MNHEY and CDR2 SVGEGT. J lost 5 bases, V lost 5 bases, and 8 bases had no gene match. This CDR3 spans 14 amino acids. The CDR3 DNA sequence: TGTGCCAGCAGTCACCCGGGACAGCTTTATGGCTACACCTTC. Translating gives CASSHPGQLYGYTF.

V usage is TRBV19 and J usage is TRBJ1-5, with D possibly being TRBD1 (6 bases). This CDR3 is 14 amino acids long. Germline V CDR1 and CDR2: LNHDA, SQIVND (reference sequence). V lost 7 bases, J lost 8 bases, and 18 bases lay in between. The CDR3 bases are TGTGCCAGTATGAAGTCCCACAGGGCTGAGCCCCAGCATTTT. Its translation is CASMKSHRAEPQHF.

The chain carries TRBV5-6 and TRBJ1-2, with a weak D call TRBD1 (6 bases). The CDR3 runs 17 residues. The V gene lost 4 bases and the J gene lost 8 bases, with 27 bases spanning the gap. Germline assignment: CDR1 SGHDT and CDR2 YYEEEE. In DNA form, the CDR3 reads TGTGCCAGCAGCCCGGGCTTGACAGGTACCACTTTCGGGGGCTACACCTTC. Its translation: CASSPGLTGTTFGGYTF. The entire variable domain, with the rest obtained from reference TRBV5-6 and TRBJ1-2, is as follows: DAGVTQSPTHLIKTRGQQVTLRCSPKSGHDTVSWYQQALGQGPQFIFQYYEEEERQRGNFPDRFSGHQFPNYSSELNVNALLLGDSALYLCASSPGLTGTTFGGYTFGSGTRLTVV.

J is TRBJ2-3 and V is TRBV15; D call uncertain. The CDR3 runs 15 residues. V was clipped by 1 base and J by 0 bases, with 8 bases between them. The germline CDR1 and CDR2 sequences are LNHNV and YYDKDF (reference sequence). CDR3 loop: CATSRGADSTDTQYF. The CDR3 bases are TGTGCCACCAGCAGAGGGGCTGACAGCACAGATACGCAGTATTTT.

V is TRBV6-5 and J is TRBJ1-6; the match to TRBD1 covers 7 bases. The CDR3 has 16 amino acids. The J segment lost 5 bases and the V segment lost 2 bases, leaving 6 bases of the junction unmatched. The V gene's germline CDR1 is MNHEY and CDR2 SVGAGI. The CDR3 sequence: CASSYKTGANNSPLHF. The CDR3 nucleotides are TGTGCCAGCAGTTACAAAACAGGGGCGAATAATTCACCCCTCCACTTT.

The chain carries TRBV11-2 and TRBJ2-7; the D gene is possibly TRBD1 (6 bases). Germline values: CDR1 SGHAT, CDR2 FQNNGV. V lost 2 bases and J 2 bases, leaving 10 bases between the germline ends. This CDR3 is built from 14 residues. CDR3 residues: CASSLNYRAYEQYF. As DNA, the CDR3 is TGTGCCAGCAGCTTAAATTACAGGGCCTACGAGCAGTACTTC.

V and J are TRBV18 and TRBJ2-2; D might be TRBD1 (6 bases). Trimming shortened V by 0 bases and J by 1 base, and 9 bases separated the two germline ends. Per germline, CDR1 KGHSH and CDR2 LQKENI. The CDR3 consists of 16 residues. The CDR3 bases are TGTGCCAGCTCACCACCGTGGGGGCAGAACACCGGGGAGCTGTTTTTT. It yields the protein CASSPPWGQNTGELFF.

The chain couples TRBV24-1 to TRBJ1-5; D is unresolved. Germline CDR1 and CDR2: KGHDR and SFDVKD. V gave up 5 bases and J gave up 0 bases, with 7 bases separating them. The CDR3 extends over 14 amino acids. The CDR3 loop reads CATSGSVSNQPQHF. As DNA, the CDR3 is TGTGCCACCAGTGGTTCAGTTAGCAATCAGCCCCAGCATTTT.

The chain joins TRBV27 to TRBJ2-1, with 11 bases identical to TRBD1. Germline V gene sequence: CDR1 MNHEY, CDR2 SMNVEV (reference sequence). The V and J ends lost 6 bases and 8 bases, in that order; junction bases with no gene match: 9. The CDR3 covers 15 residues. CDR3 protein: CASSLLRDRGDEQFF. CDR3 in DNA: TGTGCCAGCAGCCTGCTCAGGGACAGGGGGGATGAGCAGTTCTTC.

For this clone: This same CDR3 is encoded by further DNA sequences in the sample. The rearrangement joins TRBV5-1 to TRBJ2-1, with 8 bases that match TRBD2. The CDR3 is 14 residues long. Trimming removed 8 bases from V and 5 bases from J; junction bases left unmatched: 9. Germline V CDR1 and CDR2: SGHRS, YFSETQ. Here the CDR3 reads CASREVAGNNEQFF. The CDR3 DNA is TGCGCCAGTAGGGAAGTAGCGGGGAACAATGAGCAGTTCTTC.

In this sample, this clone turned up once. V gene TRBV7-9 combines with J gene TRBJ2-7; 7 positions agree with TRBD2. Germline V gene data show CDR1 as SEHNR and CDR2 as FQNEAQ (reference sequence). This CDR3 has 13 amino acids. After removal of 6 bases from V and 7 bases from J, the junction contained 9 bases not matched to a gene. Here the CDR3 reads CASRALAGQEQYV. The CDR3 DNA reads as TGTGCCAGCAGGGCCTTAGCGGGCCAGGAGCAGTACGTC.

V is TRBV5-1 and J is TRBJ2-1; possibly TRBD2 for D (6 bases). This CDR3 spans 15 amino acids. V was clipped by 1 base and J by 0 bases, with 8 bases between them. The V gene's germline CDR1 is SGHRS and CDR2 YFSETQ. The CDR3 sequence: CASSLTGDSYNEQFF. CDR3 coding DNA: TGCGCCAGCAGCTTGACGGGAGACTCCTACAATGAGCAGTTCTTC.

In this sample, this clone turned up once. The V and J genes are TRBV10-1 and TRBJ2-3; 9 nucleotides align to TRBD2. Germline V CDR1 and CDR2: WNHNN, SYGVQD (reference sequence). The CDR3 runs to 16 residues. V shed 2 bases, J shed 5 bases, and the junction held 8 bases outside the gene matches. Here the CDR3 reads CASSEGLAGMEDTQYF. CDR3 DNA sequence: TGCGCCAGCAGTGAGGGCCTAGCGGGAATGGAAGATACGCAGTATTTT.

The rearrangement uses TRBV7-2 and TRBJ2-2; 8 bases fit TRBD2. The CDR3 is 13 residues long. J gave up 13 bases and V 5 bases, and 9 bases lay outside the gene matches. From germline, CDR1 is SGHTA and CDR2 FQGNSA. Written as DNA, the CDR3 is TGTGCCAGCAGCGAGCGAGGACTAGCTGGGCTGTTTTTT. Translating it yields CASSERGLAGLFF.

The chain couples TRBV7-9 to TRBJ2-5, with D maybe TRBD1 (6 bases). The germline V gene has CDR1 SEHNR and CDR2 FQNEAQ (reference sequence). This CDR3 has 13 amino acids. Trimming cost V 4 bases and J 4 bases, with 10 bases left between them. The CDR3: CASSSTGVETQYF. In nucleotides, the CDR3 is TGTGCCAGCAGCTCGACAGGCGTAGAGACCCAGTACTTC.

V usage is TRBV5-4 and J usage is TRBJ2-1, with TRBD2 identical over 12 bases. Germline V gene sequence: CDR1 SGHNT, CDR2 YYREEE (reference sequence). The CDR3 spans 16 residues. Trimming cost V 2 bases and J 7 bases; bases outside gene matches: 7. The CDR3 spells CASSFILAGGGNEQFF. CDR3 coding DNA: TGTGCCAGCAGCTTCATACTAGCGGGAGGAGGAAATGAGCAGTTCTTC.

The chain joins TRBV11-2 to TRBJ2-1; 9 positions match TRBD2. This CDR3 spans 15 amino acids. Unmatched junction bases numbered 7, after V lost 3 bases and J lost 7 bases. CDR1 is SGHAT and CDR2 is FQNNGV in the germline V gene. The CDR3 is CASSFASGNKNEQFF. Written as DNA, the CDR3 is TGTGCCAGCAGCTTCGCTAGCGGGAATAAGAATGAGCAGTTCTTC.

V usage is TRBV3-1 (or the pseudogene TRBV3-2) and J usage is TRBJ2-3; no definite D call. The CDR3 consists of 14 residues. Trimming took off 5 bases at V and 9 bases at J, with 18 bases between the two ends. Germline V gene lookup returns CDR1 LGHDT and CDR2 YNNKEL (reference sequence). CDR3 DNA: TGTGCCAGCAGCGAAGCGCAGTCGCGAGGCACGCAGTATTTT. Its translation is CASSEAQSRGTQYF.

The chain recombines TRBV7-2 with TRBJ1-2, with TRBD1 matching over 8 bases. This CDR3 comprises 14 residues. Per the germline V gene, CDR1 is SGHTA and CDR2 is FQGNSA. J lost 4 bases, V lost 6 bases, and 7 bases had no gene match. The CDR3, as DNA: TGTGCCAGCAGGGAAGGACAGGGACTCTATGGCTACACCTTC. Translating gives CASREGQGLYGYTF.